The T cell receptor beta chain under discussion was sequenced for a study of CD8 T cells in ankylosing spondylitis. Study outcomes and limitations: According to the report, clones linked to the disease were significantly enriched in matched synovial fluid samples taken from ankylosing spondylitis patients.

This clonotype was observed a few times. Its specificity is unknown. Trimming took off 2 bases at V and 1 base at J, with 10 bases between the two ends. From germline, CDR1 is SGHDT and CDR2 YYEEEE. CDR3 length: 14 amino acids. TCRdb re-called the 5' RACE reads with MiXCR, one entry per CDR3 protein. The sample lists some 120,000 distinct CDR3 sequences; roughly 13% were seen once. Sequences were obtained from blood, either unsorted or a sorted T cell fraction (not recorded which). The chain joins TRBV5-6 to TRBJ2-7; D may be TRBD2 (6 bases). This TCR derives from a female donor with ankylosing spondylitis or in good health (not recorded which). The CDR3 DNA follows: TGTGCCAGCAGCTTTGGACGGGGGTCCTACGAGCAGTACTTC. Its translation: CASSFGRGSYEQYF.